This T cell receptor beta chain derives from a study of response to subunit inactivated influenza vaccine. Of note for this clonotype: The antigen is undetermined.

Trimming took 5 bases from V and 3 from J, leaving 22 bases between them. The CDR3 is 17 amino acids. The germline CDR1 and CDR2 sequences are SEHNR and FQNEAQ (reference sequence). One entry per CDR3 protein, called by TCRdb with MiXCR from the RT-PCR reads. The table shows hundreds of thousands of distinct CDR3 sequences, with about an eighth occurring only once. Findings and limits, study-wide: Authors suggested each seasonal influenza vaccination recruits few new T cells.

The clonotype originates from a man aged 50 to 59 who received an inactivated influenza vaccine. The sample was PBMCs from blood, taken on the day of vaccination. J is TRBJ2-5 and V is TRBV7-9, with D perhaps matching TRBD2 (5 bases). As DNA, the CDR3 is TGTGCCAGCAGCACCGGGTGGGCGGGTATCCCAGAAGAGACCCAGTACTTC. As protein: CASSTGWAGIPEETQYF.